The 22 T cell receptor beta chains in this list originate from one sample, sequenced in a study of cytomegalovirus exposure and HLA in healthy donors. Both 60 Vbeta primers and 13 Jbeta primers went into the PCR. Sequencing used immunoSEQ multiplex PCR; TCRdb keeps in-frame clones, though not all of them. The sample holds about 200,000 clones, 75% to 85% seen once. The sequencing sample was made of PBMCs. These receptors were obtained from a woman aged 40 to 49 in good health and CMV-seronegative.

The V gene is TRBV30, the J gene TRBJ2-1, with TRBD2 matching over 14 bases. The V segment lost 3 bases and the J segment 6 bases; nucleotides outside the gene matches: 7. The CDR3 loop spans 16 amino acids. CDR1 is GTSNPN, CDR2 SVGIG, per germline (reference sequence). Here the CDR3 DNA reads TGTGCCTGGAGCCGGGGGACTAGCGGGAGAGTCAATGAGCAGTTCTTC. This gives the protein CAWSRGTSGRVNEQFF.

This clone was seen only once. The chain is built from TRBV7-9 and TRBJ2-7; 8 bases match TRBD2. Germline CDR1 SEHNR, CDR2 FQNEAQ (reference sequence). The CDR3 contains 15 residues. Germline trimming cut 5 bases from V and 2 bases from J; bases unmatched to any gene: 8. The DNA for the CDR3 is TGTGCCAGCAGCACTTGGGGGCGGGGGGCCTACGAGCAGTACTTC. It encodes CASSTWGRGAYEQYF.

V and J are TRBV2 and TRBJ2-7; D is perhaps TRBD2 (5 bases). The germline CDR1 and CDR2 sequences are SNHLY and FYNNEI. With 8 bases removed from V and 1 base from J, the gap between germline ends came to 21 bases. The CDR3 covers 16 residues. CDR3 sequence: CASRLLGRRGSYEQYF. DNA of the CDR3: TGTGCCAGCCGCCTGTTGGGCAGGAGAGGGTCCTACGAGCAGTACTTC.

CDR3 region: CASSELAGGPSIHEQYF. CDR3 bases: TGTGCCAGCAGTGAGTTAGCGGGAGGGCCATCGATCCACGAGCAGTACTTC. The chain joins TRBV2 to TRBJ2-7, with 11 bases matching TRBD2. Germline trimming cut 3 bases from V and 5 bases from J; bases unmatched to any gene: 12. This CDR3 is 17 amino acids long. Per germline, CDR1 SNHLY and CDR2 FYNNEI.

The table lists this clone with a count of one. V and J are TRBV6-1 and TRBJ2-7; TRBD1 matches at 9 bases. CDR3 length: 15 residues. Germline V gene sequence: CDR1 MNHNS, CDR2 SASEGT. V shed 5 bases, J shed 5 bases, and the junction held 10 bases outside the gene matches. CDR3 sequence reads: CASSPRGQGFDEQYF. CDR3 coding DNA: TGTGCCAGCAGTCCCCGGGGACAGGGATTTGACGAGCAGTACTTC.

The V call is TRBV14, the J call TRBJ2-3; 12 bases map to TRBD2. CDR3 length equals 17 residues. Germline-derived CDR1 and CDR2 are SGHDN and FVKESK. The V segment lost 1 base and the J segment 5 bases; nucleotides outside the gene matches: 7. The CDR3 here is CASSQGLLAGGLDTQYF. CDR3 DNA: TGTGCCAGCAGCCAAGGCTTACTAGCGGGAGGATTAGATACGCAGTATTTT.

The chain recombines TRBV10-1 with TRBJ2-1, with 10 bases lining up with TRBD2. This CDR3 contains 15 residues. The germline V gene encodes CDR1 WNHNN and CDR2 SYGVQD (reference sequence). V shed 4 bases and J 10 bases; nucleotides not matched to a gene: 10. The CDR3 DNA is TGCGCCAGCAGTGGAGAGGGTAGCGGGAGGCCGGAGCAGTTCTTC. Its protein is CASSGEGSGRPEQFF.

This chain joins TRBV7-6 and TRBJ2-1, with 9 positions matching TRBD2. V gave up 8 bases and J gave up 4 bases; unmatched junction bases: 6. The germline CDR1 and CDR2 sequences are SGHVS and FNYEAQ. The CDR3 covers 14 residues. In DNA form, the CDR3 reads TGTGCCAGCGGGCGGGAGGGCCGGTACAATGAGCAGTTCTTC. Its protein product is CASGREGRYNEQFF.

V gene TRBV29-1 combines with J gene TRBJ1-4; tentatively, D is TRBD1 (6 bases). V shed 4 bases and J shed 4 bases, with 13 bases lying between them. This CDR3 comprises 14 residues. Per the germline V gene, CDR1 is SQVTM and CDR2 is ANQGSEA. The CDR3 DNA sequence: TGCAGCGTTGGCGGAGCAGGGGTTAATGAAAAACTGTTTTTT. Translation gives CSVGGAGVNEKLFF.

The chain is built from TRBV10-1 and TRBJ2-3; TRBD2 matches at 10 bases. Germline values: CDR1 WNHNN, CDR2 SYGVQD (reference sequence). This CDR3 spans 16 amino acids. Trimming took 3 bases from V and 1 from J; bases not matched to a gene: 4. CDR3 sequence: CASSDPSGRGTDTQYF. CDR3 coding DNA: TGCGCCAGCAGTGACCCTAGCGGGAGAGGCACAGATACGCAGTATTTT.

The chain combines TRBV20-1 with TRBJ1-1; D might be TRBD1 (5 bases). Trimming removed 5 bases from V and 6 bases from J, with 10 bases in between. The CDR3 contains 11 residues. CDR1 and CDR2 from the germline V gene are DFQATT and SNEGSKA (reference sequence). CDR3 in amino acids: CSAHLGPEAFF. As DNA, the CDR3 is TGCAGTGCTCACCTGGGGCCTGAAGCTTTCTTT.

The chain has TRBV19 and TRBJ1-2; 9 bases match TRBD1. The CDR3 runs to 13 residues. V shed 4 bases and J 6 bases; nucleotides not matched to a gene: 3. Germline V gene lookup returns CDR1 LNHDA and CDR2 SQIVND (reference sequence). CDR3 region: CASSNRQGDGYTF. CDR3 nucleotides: TGTGCCAGTAGTAATAGACAGGGGGATGGCTACACCTTC. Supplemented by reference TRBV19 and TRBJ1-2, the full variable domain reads DGGITQSPKYLFRKEGQNVTLSCEQNLNHDAMYWYRQDPGQGLRLIYYSQIVNDFQKGDIAEGYSVSREKKESFPLTVTSAQKNPTAFYLCASSNRQGDGYTFGSGTRLTVV.

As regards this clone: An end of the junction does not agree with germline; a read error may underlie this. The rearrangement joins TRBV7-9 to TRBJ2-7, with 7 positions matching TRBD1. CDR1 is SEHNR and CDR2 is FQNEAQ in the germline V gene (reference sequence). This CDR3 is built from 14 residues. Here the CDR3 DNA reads TGTTCCAGCAGCTTCCTGGACAGGACCTACGAGCAGTACTTC. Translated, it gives CSSSFLDRTYEQYF.

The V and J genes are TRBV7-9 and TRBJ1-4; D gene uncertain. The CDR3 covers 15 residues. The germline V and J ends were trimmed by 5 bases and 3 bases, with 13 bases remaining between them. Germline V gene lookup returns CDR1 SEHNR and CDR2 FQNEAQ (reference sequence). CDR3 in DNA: TGTGCCAGCAGCCAGGCCCTCCTATCTAATGAAAAACTGTTTTTT. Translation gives CASSQALLSNEKLFF.

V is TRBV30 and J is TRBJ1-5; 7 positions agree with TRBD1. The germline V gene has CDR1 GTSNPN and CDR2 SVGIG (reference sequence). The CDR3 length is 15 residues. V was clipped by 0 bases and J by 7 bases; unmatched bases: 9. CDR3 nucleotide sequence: TGTGCCTGGAGTGTAAAGTCAGGGGGATCGCAGCCCCAGCATTTT. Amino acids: CAWSVKSGGSQPQHF.

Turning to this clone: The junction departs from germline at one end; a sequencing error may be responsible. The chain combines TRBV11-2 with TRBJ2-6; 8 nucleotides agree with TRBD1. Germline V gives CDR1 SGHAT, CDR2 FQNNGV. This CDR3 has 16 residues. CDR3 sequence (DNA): TGTGCCAGCAGCCCCTGGACAGGGAGTGGGGCCAACGTCCTGATTTTC. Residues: CASSPWTGSGANVLIF.

CDR3 bases: TGTGCCAGCAGTCTCAGGGAAACTGGGGCCAACGTCCTGACTTTC. Translated, it gives CASSLRETGANVLTF. This chain links TRBV27 with TRBJ2-6; D is perhaps TRBD1 (5 bases). This CDR3 has 15 amino acids. Germline CDR1 is MNHEY and CDR2 is SMNVEV (reference sequence). The V end was cut by 5 bases, the J end by 2 bases, with 10 bases between.

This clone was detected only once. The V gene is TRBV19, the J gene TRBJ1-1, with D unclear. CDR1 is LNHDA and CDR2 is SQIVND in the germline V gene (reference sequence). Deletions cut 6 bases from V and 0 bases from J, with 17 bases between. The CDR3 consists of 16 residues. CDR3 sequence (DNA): TGTGCCAGTAGAGACTCCGCCCCCGTTATGAACACTGAAGCTTTCTTT. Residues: CASRDSAPVMNTEAFF.

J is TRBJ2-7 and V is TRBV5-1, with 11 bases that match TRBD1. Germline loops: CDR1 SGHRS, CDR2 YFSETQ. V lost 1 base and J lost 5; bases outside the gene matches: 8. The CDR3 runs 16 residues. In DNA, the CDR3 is TGCGCCAGCAGCTTGCCTACCAGGACAGGGGGCGACGAGCAGTACTTC. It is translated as CASSLPTRTGGDEQYF. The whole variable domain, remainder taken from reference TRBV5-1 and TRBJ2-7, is KAGVTQTPRYLIKTRGQQVTLSCSPISGHRSVSWYQQTPGQGLQFLFEYFSETQRNKGNFPGRFSGRQFSNSRSEMNVSTLELGDSALYLCASSLPTRTGGDEQYFGPGTRLTVT.

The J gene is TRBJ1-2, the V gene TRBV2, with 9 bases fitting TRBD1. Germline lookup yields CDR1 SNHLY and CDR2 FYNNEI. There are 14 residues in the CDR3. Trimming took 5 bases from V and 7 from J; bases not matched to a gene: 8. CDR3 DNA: TGTGCCAGCAGTACAGACAGGGGGTTGAGTGGCTACACCTTC. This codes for CASSTDRGLSGYTF.

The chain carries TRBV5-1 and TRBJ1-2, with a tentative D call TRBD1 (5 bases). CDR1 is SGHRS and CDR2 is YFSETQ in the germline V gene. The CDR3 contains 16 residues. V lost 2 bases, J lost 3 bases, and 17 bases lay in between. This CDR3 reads CASSFLTGEADYGYTF. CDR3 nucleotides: TGCGCCAGCAGCTTTCTCACGGGGGAGGCTGACTATGGCTACACCTTC.

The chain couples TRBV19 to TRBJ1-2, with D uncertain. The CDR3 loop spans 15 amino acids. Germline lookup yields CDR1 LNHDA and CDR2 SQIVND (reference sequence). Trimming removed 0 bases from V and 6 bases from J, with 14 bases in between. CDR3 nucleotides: TGTGCCAGTAGTATAGATCTGGCGGGGTTGGATGGCTACACCTTC. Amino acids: CASSIDLAGLDGYTF.